The rows below give T cell receptor beta chains drawn from one sample of a study of T cells after posttransplantation cyclophosphamide. Data came from immunoSEQ multiplex PCR; TCRdb stores just in-frame clones and leaves some out. The record shows tens of thousands of clones for this sample, with no singletons present. Sequencing was carried out using PBMCs. The receptors were sampled from a man aged 40-50 years in good health, CMV-negative, and a related stem cell transplant donor. CDR3s include the opening cysteine and the closing phenylalanine or tryptophan. A D gene is named only where the DNA matches it firmly. Expanded clones get a size class; other rows say once, few or many, or leave the size out.

TRBJ1-4	many	TRBV5-6	-	TGTGCCAGCAGCTTGGCCTCCCTCCGTGGCGGGGCTAATGAAAAACTGTTTTTT	CASSLASLRGGANEKLFF
TRBJ1-5	many	TRBV19	-	TGTGCCAGTAGTATCAAATCAGGGGCTAATCAGCCCCAGCATTTT	CASSIKSGANQPQHF
TRBJ1-1	few	TRBV27	-	TGTGCCAGCAGTTCTCAACAGGGTAACACTGAAGCTTTCTTT	CASSSQQGNTEAFF
TRBJ2-7	many	TRBV7-3	TRBD2	TGTGCCAGCAGCGAAACTAGCGGGGGTAACTACGAGCAGTACTTC	CASSETSGGNYEQYF
TRBJ1-5	many	TRBV12-5	TRBD1	TGTGCTAGTGGTTTCGTGTATCCTCCGGGACAGGTCGGGATTTTAAGCAATCAGCCCCAGCATTTT	CASGFVYPPGQVGILSNQPQHF
TRBJ1-4	many	TRBV6-6	-	TGTGCCAGCAGTTACATTGGGGAGCCAGCTAATGAAAAACTGTTTTTT	CASSYIGEPANEKLFF
TRBJ1-1	many	TRBV7-2	-	TGTGCCAGCAGCCCGGACAGACTGAACACTGAAGCTTTCTTT	CASSPDRLNTEAFF
TRBJ1-4	-	TRBV25-1	TRBD1	TGTGCCAGCAGTTCGACCGGGACAGGGGGCTACGAAAAACTGTTTTTT	CASSSTGTGGYEKLFF
TRBJ2-3	many	TRBV7-3	TRBD2	TGTGCCAGCAGCCCGAGCGGGGGGAGGACAGATACGCAGTATTTT	CASSPSGGRTDTQYF
TRBJ2-1	many	TRBV5-1	TRBD2	TGCGCCAGCAGCTTGGAGGCTAGCGGGGATGAGCAGTTCTTC	CASSLEASGDEQFF
TRBJ1-5	many	TRBV19	-	TGTGCCAGTAGGGACCAGGGGACTAGCAATCAGCCCCAGCATTTT	CASRDQGTSNQPQHF
TRBJ2-3	many	TRBV5-6	-	TGTGCCAGCAGCTTGGCAACCGGACAAAGATCAGATACGCAGTATTTT	CASSLATGQRSDTQYF
TRBJ2-3	few	TRBV5-8	-	TGTGCCAGCAGCTTGGCCCGCCTCCGGTGGGATACGCAGTATTTT	CASSLARLRWDTQYF
TRBJ2-1	many	TRBV15	-	TGTGCCACCAGCAGAGGAGGACAGAGCTCCTACAATGAGCAGTTCTTC	CATSRGGQSSYNEQFF
TRBJ1-2	many	TRBV5-1	-	TGCGCCAGCAGGCCGGGAAACTATGGCTACACCTTC	CASRPGNYGYTF